A single sample gave rise to the 9 T cell receptor beta chains below, sequenced in a study of shared clonotypes between healthy human individuals. Generated by immunoSEQ multiplex PCR, the TCRdb table keeps only in-frame clones and is missing some. The sample includes roughly 2,000,000 clones, just under 95% seen only once; the top ten take around 1.8%. The naive CD8 fraction comprised CD45RO-negative cells positively selected for CCR7 and excluded terminally differentiated effector memory CD45RA+ cells. The sequencing input was naive CD8+ T cells from PBMCs. The receptors shown here come from a man aged 18 to 29 in good health. Some clones in this sample may be carry-over from other donors' samples.

In regard to this clone: Other DNA sequences of this sample code for an identical CDR3. The chain employs TRBV9 and TRBJ2-7, with a weak D call TRBD1 (6 bases). Trimming took off 4 bases at V and 2 bases at J, with 10 bases between the two ends. This CDR3 is built from 13 residues. CDR1 SGDLS and CDR2 YYNGEE come from the germline V gene. This chain's CDR3 is CASSPRGTYEQYF. DNA for the CDR3: TGTGCCAGCAGCCCTAGGGGGACCTACGAGCAGTACTTC.

The V and J genes are TRBV29-1 and TRBJ2-3; D is uncertain. V dropped 4 bases and J dropped 8 bases, with 4 bases sitting between them. CDR3 length equals 9 residues. Germline CDR1 and CDR2: SQVTM and ANQGSEA. The CDR3 reads CSVGGTQYF. The CDR3 nucleotides are TGCAGCGTTGGAGGTACGCAGTATTTT.

As DNA, the CDR3 is TGTGCCAGCAGCCTGCAAGGTTCGTATAGCAATCAGCCCCAGCATTTT. The encoded protein is CASSLQGSYSNQPQHF. The rearrangement uses TRBV7-2 and TRBJ1-5; D gene unclear. Trimming stripped 5 bases from V and 0 bases from J, with 14 bases between. CDR1 and CDR2 from the germline V gene are SGHTA and FQGNSA. This CDR3 is 16 amino acids long. Combining the CDR3 with reference TRBV7-2 and TRBJ1-5 gives the whole variable domain GAGVSQSPSNKVTEKGKDVELRCDPISGHTALYWYRQSLGQGLEFLIYFQGNSAPDKSGLPSDRFSAERTGGSVSTLTIQRTQQEDSAVYLCASSLQGSYSNQPQHFGDGTRLSIL.

This chain joins TRBV15 and TRBJ2-7; 12 nucleotides agree with TRBD2. Germline V gives CDR1 LNHNV, CDR2 YYDKDF (reference sequence). J was trimmed by 0 bases and V by 5 bases; bases with no gene match: 8. This CDR3 comprises 17 residues. CDR3 sequence: CATSELAGGGSSYEQYF. CDR3 DNA: TGTGCCACCAGCGAACTAGCGGGAGGAGGTAGCTCCTACGAGCAGTACTTC.

The chain combines TRBV6-5 with TRBJ2-7; the D gene is possibly TRBD2 (5 bases). Trimming pared 6 bases from V and 3 bases from J, leaving 15 bases between. CDR3 length equals 14 residues. The V gene's germline CDR1 is MNHEY and CDR2 SVGAGI. The CDR3 protein is CASSPSTGNYEQYF. CDR3 nucleotides: TGTGCCAGCAGCCCTAGTACGGGGAACTACGAGCAGTACTTC.

The chain recombines TRBV25-1 with TRBJ2-5; D is unclear. This CDR3 is built from 14 residues. Trimming stripped 1 base from V and 5 bases from J, with 11 bases between. CDR1 is MGHDK, CDR2 SYGVNS, per germline. CDR3 in amino acids: CASSELSSEETQYF. Here the CDR3 DNA reads TGTGCCAGCAGTGAATTATCCAGCGAGGAGACCCAGTACTTC.

The chain has TRBV28 and TRBJ2-1; no reliable D call. Germline V gene sequence: CDR1 MDHEN, CDR2 SYDVKM. This CDR3 has 15 amino acids. V lost 8 bases and J lost 5, with 19 bases in between. CDR3 coding DNA: TGTGCCAGCGTCCCGACCGCTTTACCTAACAATGAGCAGTTCTTC. It encodes CASVPTALPNNEQFF.

V and J are TRBV7-9 and TRBJ1-2; TRBD1 aligns across 7 bases. CDR3 length: 13 amino acids. Germline V lookup: CDR1 SEHNR, CDR2 FQNEAQ (reference sequence). J gave up 3 bases and V 6 bases, and 4 bases lay outside the gene matches. This CDR3 is CASRTGVDYGYTF. In nucleotides, the CDR3 is TGTGCCAGCAGAACAGGGGTCGACTATGGCTACACCTTC.

The chain combines TRBV10-3 with TRBJ2-5; the match to TRBD1 covers 8 bases. CDR1 ENHRY and CDR2 SYGVKD come from the germline V gene. Germline trimming cut 10 bases from V and 2 bases from J; bases unmatched to any gene: 15. This CDR3 spans 16 amino acids. In DNA form, the CDR3 reads TGTGCCACTTCCCCTGGCGACAGGGGTGGGCAAGAGACCCAGTACTTC. Protein sequence: CATSPGDRGGQETQYF.